This T cell receptor beta chain was sequenced during a study of Graves' ophthalmopathy and Graves' hyperthyroidism. At least ten counts were recorded for this clonotype. Amplifying from RNA transcripts, the study obtained TCR beta CDR3 regions. The library came from an HTBI-primed first-round RT-PCR and a second-round multiplex PCR. Via MiXCR, TCRdb re-called the multiplex PCR reads, giving one row per CDR3 protein. The sample contains 300,000 to 400,000 distinct CDR3 sequences, 15% to 20% of which appear only once. The length of the CDR3 is 14 residues. With 7 bases removed from V and 3 bases from J, the gap between germline ends came to 15 bases. Germline V gene lookup returns CDR1 SNHLY and CDR2 FYNNEI.

The chain has TRBV2 and TRBJ2-5; TRBD1 might be the D (5 bases). Sequenced: peripheral blood. This clonotype was obtained from an adult man with Graves' ophthalmopathy. CDR3 in DNA: TGTGCCAGCACTCGGACAAACGCCAAAGAGACCCAGTACTTC. Translated, it gives CASTRTNAKETQYF.